A single sample gave rise to the 32 T cell receptor beta chains below, sequenced in a study of blood T cells in healthy people across ages. A J-beta primer mix and a sample-barcoded 5' primer were used in a second PCR of roughly 6 to 12 cycles. Each CDR3 protein gets one entry after TCRdb re-called the 5' RACE reads with MiXCR. The sample records over 550,000 distinct CDR3 sequences, 25% to 30% being singletons. The sequencing input was blood. Every receptor here comes from a woman of 80 years or more in good health.

About this clonotype itself: A single base separates this from a much larger clone, so it may be a read error. The chain recombines TRBV12-3 or TRBV12-4 with TRBJ2-3; 7 bases are a match to TRBD2. CDR3 length: 14 residues. J was trimmed by 10 bases and V by 1 base; bases with no gene match: 8. The CDR3 DNA is TGTGCCAGCAGTTTAGGGGAGGGTCAAAATGCGCAGTATTTT. Protein sequence: CASSLGEGQNAQYF.

Only one count was recorded for this clonotype. One base away lies a much larger clone, so this may be a sequencing read error. The CDR3 here is CASSPSGVVYNEQYF. CDR3 bases: TGTGCCAGCAGTCCCTCAGGGGTCGTCTACAATGAGCAGTACTTC. V gene TRBV6-2 or TRBV6-3 combines with J gene TRBJ2-1; D possibly corresponds to TRBD1 (6 bases). Judging by the DNA end, TRBJ2-7 fits better; the J call may be wrong. Germline CDR1 reads MNHEY; CDR2 reads SVGEGT. This CDR3 is built from 15 residues.

This clonotype was observed many times. The genes are TRBV3-1 and TRBJ2-1; D is perhaps TRBD1 or TRBD2 (7 bases each). The CDR3 sequence is 16 residues long. The V and J ends lost 4 bases and 5 bases respectively, with 18 bases between them. Germline V lookup: CDR1 LGHDT, CDR2 YNNKEL (reference sequence). The CDR3 sequence is CASSRAQGGGDNEQFF. The CDR3 DNA is TGTGCCAGCAGCCGAGCCCAGGGGGGAGGGGACAATGAGCAGTTCTTC.

There are many counts of this clonotype. The rearrangement joins TRBV7-8 to TRBJ2-3, with D possibly being TRBD2 (6 bases). Germline assignment: CDR1 SGHVS and CDR2 FQNEAQ. The V end lost 5 bases, the J end lost 0 bases, and 9 bases lay between the germline ends. CDR3 length: 14 residues. The CDR3 region has the DNA TGTGCCAGCAGCATTCTAGCGAGCACAGATACGCAGTATTTT. This codes for CASSILASTDTQYF.

Comment on this clonotype: A read error may be the cause here, since a much bigger clone is one base away. This chain uses TRBV20-1 with TRBJ1-5, with TRBD1 identical over 10 bases. CDR3 length equals 13 residues. Germline V gives CDR1 DFQATT, CDR2 SNEGSKA (reference sequence). V was pared by 4 bases and J by 7 bases, with 4 bases of the junction left unmatched. The CDR3 nucleotides read TGCAGTGCTAAGGGACAGGGGACACAGCCCCAGCATTTT. Encoded protein: CSAKGQGTQPQHF.

In its sample, this clonotype was seen many times. The gene calls are TRBV5-4 and TRBJ2-5; D may match TRBD1 or TRBD2 (5 bases each). From germline, CDR1 is SGHNT and CDR2 YYREEE (reference sequence). With 3 bases removed from V and 2 bases from J, the gap between germline ends came to 14 bases. The CDR3 covers 15 residues. In DNA form, the CDR3 reads TGTGCCAGCAGCTCCGGGACCAAGCCTCAAGAGACCCAGTACTTC. Protein: CASSSGTKPQETQYF. Using reference TRBV5-4 and TRBJ2-5 for the parts outside the CDR3, the full variable domain is ETGVTQSPTHLIKTRGQQVTLRCSSQSGHNTVSWYQQALGQGPQFIFQYYREEENGRGNFPPRFSGLQFPNYSSELNVNALELDDSALYLCASSSGTKPQETQYFGPGTRLLVL.

The V and J genes are TRBV20-1 and TRBJ2-1, with D unresolved. Germline CDR1 DFQATT, CDR2 SNEGSKA (reference sequence). The CDR3 length is 10 residues. The V gene lost 0 bases and the J gene lost 10 bases, with 4 bases spanning the gap. CDR3 nucleotides: TGCAGTGCTAGAGATAGGGAGCAGTTCTTC. Translated: CSARDREQFF.

This clonotype occurred many times. The chain couples TRBV28 to TRBJ2-5; D is perhaps TRBD2 (7 bases). CDR3 length equals 15 residues. The V gene's germline CDR1 is MDHEN and CDR2 SYDVKM. The V and J ends lost 3 bases and 2 bases respectively, with 13 bases between them. CDR3 nucleotides: TGTGCCAGCAGTTTCCCGGGGGGCGGACAAGAGACCCAGTACTTC. Translating it yields CASSFPGGGQETQYF.

Points on this clonotype: A much larger clone lies a single base off, so this may be a read error. The chain uses TRBV5-6 and TRBJ2-5, with D possibly being TRBD1 or TRBD2 (5 bases each). The DNA end is a closer match to TRBJ2-7, so the J assignment may be wrong. Germline V lookup: CDR1 SGHDT, CDR2 YYEEEE. The CDR3 runs to 16 residues. CDR3 nucleotides: TGTGCCGGCAGCTTGGGGACGGGGACGAGCTCCTACGAGCAGTACTTC. As protein: CAGSLGTGTSSYEQYF.

Concerning this clonotype itself: A much larger clone differs by one base, so this may be a read error. This chain joins TRBV7-9 and TRBJ2-1, with 8 bases fitting TRBD2. The last part of the DNA fits TRBJ2-7 better; the J call may be wrong. Germline loops: CDR1 SEHNR, CDR2 FQNEAQ (reference sequence). The CDR3 contains 14 residues. The CDR3 spells CASIRGGSYNEQYF. CDR3 coding DNA: TGTGCCAGCATCCGGGGGGGCTCCTACAATGAGCAGTACTTC.

This clonotype was counted at least ten times. This chain joins TRBV6-5 and TRBJ2-7; tentative D call: TRBD1 (6 bases). Germline V lookup: CDR1 MNHEY, CDR2 SVGAGI. The germline V and J ends were trimmed by 0 bases and 4 bases, with 13 bases remaining between them. This CDR3 region has 15 residues. The DNA for the CDR3 is TGTGCCAGCAGTTACTCGCCTGGGGGCGGTTACGAGCAGTACTTC. Translated, it gives CASSYSPGGGYEQYF.

This clonotype has just a few counts. V and J are TRBV30 and TRBJ1-2; D may be TRBD1 (5 bases). The CDR3 length is 14 residues. Germline CDR1 and CDR2: GTSNPN and SVGIG (reference sequence). The ends were cut back, 0 bases at V and 4 bases at J, with 12 bases in the middle. The DNA of the CDR3 is TGTGCCTGGAGTGTCGGAGGGGCTGGCTATGGCTACACCTTC. Translating it yields CAWSVGGAGYGYTF. The entire variable domain, with the rest obtained from reference TRBV30 and TRBJ1-2, is as follows: SQTIHQWPATLVQPVGSPLSLECTVEGTSNPNLYWYRQAAGRGLQLLFYSVGIGQISSEVPQNLSASRPQDRQFILSSKKLLLSDSGFYLCAWSVGGAGYGYTFGSGTRLTVV.

The chain couples TRBV30 to TRBJ2-3, with D unresolved. V shed 2 bases and J shed 0 bases, with 3 bases lying between them. The CDR3 covers 12 residues. Per the germline V gene, CDR1 is GTSNPN and CDR2 is SVGIG (reference sequence). The CDR3, as DNA: TGTGCCTGGAGTTCGAGCACAGATACGCAGTATTTT. Translated: CAWSSSTDTQYF. Filled out from reference TRBV30 and TRBJ2-3, the complete variable domain reads SQTIHQWPATLVQPVGSPLSLECTVEGTSNPNLYWYRQAAGRGLQLLFYSVGIGQISSEVPQNLSASRPQDRQFILSSKKLLLSDSGFYLCAWSSSTDTQYFGPGTRLTVL.

Remarks on this clonotype: It may be a read error: a sequence one base away is much more abundant. V and J are TRBV9 and TRBJ2-1, with 8 bases that match TRBD2. V shed 4 bases and J 6 bases; nucleotides not matched to a gene: 6. Germline CDR1 SGDLS, CDR2 YYNGEE. The CDR3 spans 14 residues. The CDR3 DNA is TGTGCCAGCAGCCCCCGACTAGCGTGCAATGAGCAGTTCTTC. This gives the protein CASSPRLACNEQFF.

This clonotype has a handful of counts. This could be a read error, since a much larger clone is one nucleotide away. The chain carries TRBV20-1 and TRBJ2-5; D may be TRBD2 (5 bases). The CDR3 loop spans 17 amino acids. Per the germline V gene, CDR1 is DFQATT and CDR2 is SNEGSKA (reference sequence). Trimming stripped 5 bases from V and 5 bases from J, with 27 bases between. The CDR3 DNA is TGCAGTGCTCATCTAAGACGGCTCGCGCTTTCGGGGGAGACCCAGTACTTC. Its protein is CSAHLRRLALSGETQYF.

This clonotype has just one count. The chain recombines TRBV19 with TRBJ2-5, with TRBD1 identical over 8 bases. The CDR3 spans 17 residues. CDR1 LNHDA and CDR2 SQIVND come from the germline V gene (reference sequence). With V trimmed by 5 bases and J by 2 bases, 13 bases remained unmatched. CDR3: CASSHQLPGQAQETQYF. The CDR3 DNA reads as TGTGCCAGTAGTCACCAATTACCGGGACAGGCGCAAGAGACCCAGTACTTC.

As concerns this clonotype: A much larger clonotype is one base distant, so this may be a read error. J is TRBJ2-1 and V is TRBV29-1; D remains unclear. Looked up from germline, CDR1 is SQVTM and CDR2 is ANQGSEA. This CDR3 comprises 11 residues. Deletions cut 6 bases from V and 10 bases from J, with 13 bases between. The CDR3 bases are TGCAGCGTAAGTTTAGGGTACGAGCAGTTCTTC. This codes for CSVSLGYEQFF.

Many counts were recorded for this clonotype. This chain's CDR3 is CSARVTGYEQYF. The CDR3 nucleotides are TGCAGTGCTAGAGTCACAGGCTACGAGCAGTACTTC. The gene calls are TRBV20-1 and TRBJ2-7, with a weak D call TRBD1 (5 bases). Trimming removed 1 base from V and 3 bases from J, with 7 bases in between. The germline V gene has CDR1 DFQATT and CDR2 SNEGSKA (reference sequence). The CDR3 consists of 12 residues.

This clonotype has more than one count but fewer than ten. The gene calls are TRBV15 and TRBJ1-4, with 10 positions matching TRBD1. In germline, CDR1 is LNHNV, CDR2 YYDKDF (reference sequence). The CDR3 has 14 residues. V lost 5 bases and J lost 6; bases outside the gene matches: 3. CDR3 residues: CATSFGTGDEKLFF. CDR3 DNA sequence: TGTGCCACCAGCTTCGGGACAGGGGATGAAAAACTGTTTTTT.

The sample holds a few counts of this clonotype. This could be a read error, since a much larger clone is one nucleotide away. This sequence joins TRBV7-9 and TRBJ1-2; the match to TRBD1 covers 8 bases. The germline CDR1 and CDR2 sequences are SEHNR and FQNEAQ (reference sequence). The CDR3 has 16 residues. V was clipped by 1 base and J by 2 bases; unmatched bases: 6. CDR3 loop: CASSLGVQGGNYGYTF. CDR3 DNA sequence: TGTGCCAGCAGCTTAGGGGTACAGGGGGGGAACTATGGCTACACCTTC.

V and J are TRBV12-3 or TRBV12-4 and TRBJ1-1, with a tentative D call TRBD1 (6 bases). The CDR3 has 14 residues. V was clipped by 8 bases and J by 4 bases, with 17 bases between them. CDR3 protein: CASGRGGEPTEAFF. CDR3 nucleotide sequence: TGTGCCAGCGGCAGGGGAGGGGAGCCCACTGAAGCTTTCTTT.

This clonotype was picked up many times. The J gene is TRBJ2-1, the V gene TRBV11-2; TRBD1 aligns across 7 bases. The CDR3 runs to 15 residues. V shed 1 base, J shed 6 bases, and the junction held 6 bases outside the gene matches. Germline V gene data show CDR1 as SGHAT and CDR2 as FQNNGV. The CDR3, as DNA: TGTGCCAGCAGCTTAGGGGCAGGGGGTATCAATGAGCAGTTCTTC. It encodes CASSLGAGGINEQFF.

The chain couples TRBV25-1 to TRBJ2-6; perhaps TRBD2 as D (6 bases). CDR1 is MGHDK and CDR2 is SYGVNS in the germline V gene. This CDR3 has 17 amino acids. The ends were cut back, 5 bases at V and 0 bases at J, with 14 bases in the middle. The CDR3 sequence is CASSYSGRGSGANVLTF. CDR3 nucleotides: TGTGCCAGCAGTTACTCGGGGCGGGGCTCTGGGGCCAACGTCCTGACTTTC.

This clonotype was seen a few times. A read error is possible here, since a much larger clone lies one base away. The V gene is TRBV5-1, the J gene TRBJ2-5; 11 bases match TRBD1. V lost 3 bases and J lost 5; bases outside the gene matches: 3. CDR1 is SGHRS and CDR2 is YFSETQ in the germline V gene. CDR3 length: 14 amino acids. CDR3 sequence: CASSWTGGRETQYF. The CDR3 bases are TGCGCCAGCAGCTGGACAGGGGGCCGGGAGACCCAGTACTTC. Filled out from reference TRBV5-1 and TRBJ2-5, the complete variable domain reads KAGVTQTPRYLIKTRGQQVTLSCSPISGHRSVSWYQQTPGQGLQFLFEYFSETQRNKGNFPGRFSGRQFSNSRSEMNVSTLELGDSALYLCASSWTGGRETQYFGPGTRLLVL.

Remarks on this clonotype: Just one base apart from a much larger clone, this may be a read error. The chain is built from TRBV25-1 and TRBJ2-5; 7 bases are shared with TRBD1. TRBJ2-7 explains the end of the DNA better; the J call may be wrong. The germline V gene encodes CDR1 MGHDK and CDR2 SYGVNS. This CDR3 spans 14 amino acids. CDR3 loop: CASGSRQGGYEQYF. CDR3 DNA sequence: TGTGCCAGCGGGAGCCGACAGGGTGGATACGAGCAGTACTTC.

To note about this clonotype: This sequence may be a read error, since a much larger clone differs from it by one base. The conserved closing phenylalanine or tryptophan is absent in this CDR3, likely reflecting a read error. The chain links TRBV12-3 or TRBV12-4 to TRBJ1-5; possible D gene TRBD1, 5 bases. The CDR3 is 17 amino acids. V lost 3 bases to trimming and J lost 0 bases, with 15 bases between them. As DNA, the CDR3 is TGTGCCAGCAGTTTTGACTCGGGGCCAAATAGCAATCAGCCCCAGCATGTT. Translating it yields CASSFDSGPNSNQPQHV.

This clonotype was counted once. The rearrangement joins TRBV7-2 to TRBJ2-7; 10 bases map to TRBD2. Germline-derived CDR1 and CDR2 are SGHTA and FQGNSA. This CDR3 region has 16 residues. Trimming took 5 bases from V and 0 from J; bases not matched to a gene: 7. For the CDR3, the DNA is TGTGCCAGCAGCCCCGGACTAGCGGCCCTCTCCTACGAGCAGTACTTC. Protein: CASSPGLAALSYEQYF.

The table lists this clonotype with a few counts. The chain couples TRBV6-1 to TRBJ1-2, with D unclear. The ends were cut back, 1 base at V and 5 bases at J, with 11 bases in the middle. CDR1 and CDR2 (germline): MNHNS, SASEGT. The CDR3 is 14 amino acids. CDR3 nucleotides: TGTGCCAGCAGTGAAGATCCGGGAGGGTATGGCTACACCTTC. Its protein is CASSEDPGGYGYTF.

V is TRBV24-1 and J is TRBJ1-5; 7 nucleotides match TRBD1. The trim removed 12 bases at V and 1 base at J, leaving 5 bases unmatched. The CDR3 runs to 13 residues. Germline CDR1 and CDR2: KGHDR and SFDVKD. Written as DNA, the CDR3 is TGTGCCGCCCAGACAGGGAGCAATCAGCCCCAGCATTTT. Encoded protein: CAAQTGSNQPQHF.

This clonotype was detected ten times or more. V and J are TRBV25-1 and TRBJ1-5; the D is unclear. Germline V lookup: CDR1 MGHDK, CDR2 SYGVNS. CDR3 length: 12 residues. Trimming stripped 5 bases from V and 7 bases from J, with 9 bases between. The CDR3 sequence is CASSRGEQPQHF. The CDR3 bases are TGTGCCAGCAGTCGGGGTGAGCAGCCCCAGCATTTT.

As regards this clonotype: A read error may explain this, as a much larger clone is one base away. The CDR3 DNA reads as TGTGCCAGCAGCCTACTAGCCCTTCGACAGGGGATGGGTTACAATGAGCAGTACTTC. This encodes CASSLLALRQGMGYNEQYF. The chain combines TRBV12-3 or TRBV12-4 with TRBJ2-1, with TRBD1 identical over 8 bases. The J call may not be correct, given that the DNA end is closer to TRBJ2-7. CDR3 length: 19 amino acids.

This clonotype was found many times. The V gene is TRBV7-6, the J gene TRBJ2-1, with a weak D call TRBD1 (6 bases). This CDR3 has 15 residues. Per germline, CDR1 SGHVS and CDR2 FNYEAQ. The V end was cut by 5 bases, the J end by 2 bases, with 13 bases between. For the CDR3, the DNA is TGTGCCAGCAGCATATACAGGGCCGCCTACAATGAGCAGTTCTTC. Amino acid sequence: CASSIYRAAYNEQFF.